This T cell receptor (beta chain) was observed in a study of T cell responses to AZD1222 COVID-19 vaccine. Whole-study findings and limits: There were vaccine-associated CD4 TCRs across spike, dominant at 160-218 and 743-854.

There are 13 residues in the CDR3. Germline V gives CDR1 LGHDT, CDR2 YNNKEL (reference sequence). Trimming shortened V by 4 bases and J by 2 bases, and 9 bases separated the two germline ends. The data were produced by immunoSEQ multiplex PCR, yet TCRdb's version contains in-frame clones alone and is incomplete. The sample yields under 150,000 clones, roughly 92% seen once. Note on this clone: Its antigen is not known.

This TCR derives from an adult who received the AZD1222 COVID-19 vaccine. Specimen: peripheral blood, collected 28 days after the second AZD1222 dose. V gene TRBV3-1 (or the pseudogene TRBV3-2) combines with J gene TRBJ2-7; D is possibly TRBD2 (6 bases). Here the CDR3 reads CASSRLGPYEQYF. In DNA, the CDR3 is TGTGCCAGCAGCCGACTAGGTCCCTACGAGCAGTACTTC.